The source of this T cell receptor beta chain is a study of early stage breast cancer tumors. Overall study findings and caveats: Blood repertoires resembled normal breast more than tumor. Chain pairing and CD4, CD8 or FOXP3 expression were not captured.

Note on this clone: The target antigen is unknown.

Profiled with immunoSEQ multiplex PCR; TCRdb holds only in-frame clones, not every one. The profile shows about 50,000 clones, about 80% of them singletons. The sample was blood. The sequence was collected from a person aged 30 to 40 with breast cancer.

CDR3: CASSSPFGTSSYNEQFF. The CDR3 nucleotides are TGTGCCAGCAGCTCTCCGTTTGGTACGAGCTCCTACAATGAGCAGTTCTTC. The chain employs TRBV7-2 and TRBJ2-1; D is unresolved. Germline lookup yields CDR1 SGHTA and CDR2 FQGNSA. V lost 4 bases and J 0 bases, leaving 16 bases between the germline ends. This CDR3 spans 17 amino acids.